This T cell receptor beta chain is drawn from a study of cytomegalovirus exposure and HLA in healthy donors. A remark on this clone: Its cognate antigen is unknown.

Clones were read by immunoSEQ multiplex PCR, and TCRdb kept only the in-frame ones, dropping some. The table records 120,000 to 150,000 clones, roughly 86% of them present only once. CDR1 is SGHNT, CDR2 YYREEE, per germline (reference sequence). Trimming removed 2 bases from V and 2 bases from J, with 8 bases in between. This CDR3 is 14 amino acids long. Study results and caveats: The authors listed approximately 160 TCR beta chains as cytomegalovirus-associated. It was found in a later analysis that first-cohort TCR clusters tended to co-occur in the 100 to 150 validation repertoires. There were a few CMV-associated chains whose specificity for CMV antigens was confirmed in vitro. According to reports, the classifier identified cytomegalovirus status with high specificity and sensitivity.

V is TRBV5-4 and J is TRBJ1-3; D unclear. The receptor comes from a man between 18 and 35 years old in good health and CMV-seropositive. Material for sequencing was PBMCs. The CDR3 region has the DNA TGTGCCAGCAGCTTCAAGCAGGCTGGAAACACCATATATTTT. This encodes CASSFKQAGNTIYF.